The source of this T cell receptor beta chain is a study of molecular identifiers for immune sequencing clone quantification. Study as a whole: Five portions were made in replicates from RNA of roughly 18,000 or 92,000 naive CD8 cells, and four underwent sequencing.

To note about this clonotype: Its antigen is not identified. A much larger clone differs by one base, so this may be a read error.

Each CDR3 protein gets one entry after TCRdb re-called the PCR reads with MiXCR. The table has 70,000 to 95,000 distinct CDR3 sequences, 15% to 20% seen once. Germline assignment: CDR1 SNHLY and CDR2 FYNNEI. The CDR3 contains 19 residues. Broader study findings: Clone sizes that are highly expanded could be underestimated when identical TCR molecules share a barcode. Clones that had above 20 RNA copies took up over 99% of effector molecules but under 1% in naive cells.

Isolation of naive CD8 T cells was achieved by sorting on a CD8+CD4-CCR7+CD45RA+ phenotype. Material for sequencing was naive CD8+ T cells from blood, with Jurkat cell RNA spiked in. Subset specified: FACS-sorted CD8+CD4-CCR7+CD45RA+ naive T cells. V gene TRBV2 combines with J gene TRBJ2-2; TRBD1 aligns across 9 bases. This receptor was obtained from a human donor in good health. Some libraries in this study had Jurkat cell RNA spiked in. This chain's CDR3 is CASSVHRDRENLNTGGLFF. In DNA form, the CDR3 reads TGTGCCAGCAGTGTTCACCGGGACAGGGAAAACTTAAACACCGGGGGGCTGTTTTTT.